The clone carrying this T cell receptor (beta chain) was observed many times. Its antigen remains unknown. This record comes from a study of T-cell memory formation after mild COVID-19. Study outcomes and limitations: CD4/CD8 balance characterized clones contracting day 15 to 85, and CD4+ skew characterized later expanders. Some clones that responded were present in memory (sampled pre-infection), which suggests cross-reactive memory joined.

A 5'RACE reaction primed in the constant segment made cDNA libraries of TCR alpha and TCR beta, and these carried sample barcodes and UMIs. TCRdb redid the calling of the 5' RACE reads with MiXCR, one entry per CDR3 protein. Of approximately 52,000 distinct CDR3 sequences listed, approximately 9% are singletons. V was trimmed by 4 bases and J by 2 bases, leaving 4 bases between them. This CDR3 contains 12 residues. Germline V CDR1 and CDR2: SGHTA, FQGNSA. The TCR was taken from an adult woman who had mild COVID-19 (a few samples of this study predate the infection). Cell type and time point are not known. Material for sequencing was PBMCs or a T cell subset sorted from them (not recorded which). J is TRBJ2-3 and V is TRBV7-2; D remains ambiguous. The CDR3 loop reads CASSYYTDTQYF. CDR3 coding DNA: TGTGCCAGCAGCTACTACACAGATACGCAGTATTTT.